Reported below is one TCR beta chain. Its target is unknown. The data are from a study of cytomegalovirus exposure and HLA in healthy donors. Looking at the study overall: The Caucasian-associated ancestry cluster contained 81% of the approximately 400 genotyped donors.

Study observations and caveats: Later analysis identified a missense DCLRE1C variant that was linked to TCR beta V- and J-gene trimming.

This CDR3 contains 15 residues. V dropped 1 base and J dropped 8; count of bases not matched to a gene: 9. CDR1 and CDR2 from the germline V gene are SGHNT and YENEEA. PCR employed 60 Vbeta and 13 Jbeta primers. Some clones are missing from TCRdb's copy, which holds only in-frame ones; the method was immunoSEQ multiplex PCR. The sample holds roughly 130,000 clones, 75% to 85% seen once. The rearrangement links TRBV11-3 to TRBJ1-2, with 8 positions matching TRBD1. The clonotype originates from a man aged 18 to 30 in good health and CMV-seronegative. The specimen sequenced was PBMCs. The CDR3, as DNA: TGTGCCAGCAGCTTAGCCCGGACAGGGTCAGACGGCTACACCTTC. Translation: CASSLARTGSDGYTF.